These 25 T cell receptor beta chains were all obtained from the same sample, sequenced in a study of blood T cells in healthy people across ages. With a J-beta primer mix and a sample-barcoded 5' primer, a second PCR ran roughly 6 to 11 cycles. TCRdb fed the 5' RACE reads into MiXCR, producing one record per CDR3 protein. The sample has about 730,000 distinct CDR3 sequences, around 40% seen once. What was sequenced was blood. The receptors were gathered from a woman in her sixties in good health.

The chain couples TRBV7-2 to TRBJ2-1; 7 bases are a match to TRBD2. J lost 6 bases, V lost 5 bases, and 4 bases had no gene match. Looked up from germline, CDR1 is SGHTA and CDR2 is FQGNSA. The CDR3 sequence is 13 residues long. For the CDR3, the DNA is TGTGCCAGCAGCCCCCGGGGGGTCAATGAGCAGTTCTTC. Translated, it gives CASSPRGVNEQFF.

This rearrangement joins TRBV19 to TRBJ2-1, with TRBD2 identical over 10 bases. TRBJ2-7 matches the DNA end more closely, so the J call is doubtful. CDR1 and CDR2 from the germline V gene are LNHDA and SQIVND (reference sequence). There are 15 residues in the CDR3. The CDR3 DNA reads TGTGCCAGTAGTAACCTAGCGGGGGTCTACAATGAGCAGTACTTC. It translates to CASSNLAGVYNEQYF.

This clonotype was detected only once. The gene calls are TRBV27 and TRBJ1-1; D perhaps matches TRBD1 (5 bases). Germline loops: CDR1 MNHEY, CDR2 SMNVEV (reference sequence). V lost 5 bases and J lost 11, with 27 bases in between. The CDR3 has 16 amino acids. The CDR3 sequence is CASSPTPGLIIKMAFF. In DNA form, the CDR3 reads TGTGCCAGCAGTCCTACCCCGGGACTTATTATCAAGATGGCTTTCTTT.

The J gene is TRBJ1-2, the V gene TRBV7-2; tentative D call: TRBD1 (5 bases). Trimming left V 5 bases short and J 8 bases short, with 18 bases between. The CDR3 is 14 amino acids. The germline V gene encodes CDR1 SGHTA and CDR2 FQGNSA. The CDR3 sequence is CASSVNVGGRGYTF. The DNA of the CDR3 is TGTGCCAGCAGCGTAAATGTCGGGGGACGGGGCTACACCTTC. Combining the CDR3 with reference TRBV7-2 and TRBJ1-2 gives the whole variable domain GAGVSQSPSNKVTEKGKDVELRCDPISGHTALYWYRQSLGQGLEFLIYFQGNSAPDKSGLPSDRFSAERTGGSVSTLTIQRTQQEDSAVYLCASSVNVGGRGYTFGSGTRLTVV.

This clonotype was detected a few times. Germline is not matched at one junction end, which may reflect a read error. This chain links TRBV7-7 with TRBJ2-2; TRBD1 matches 11 bases. The CDR3 has 17 residues. The germline V gene encodes CDR1 SSHAT and CDR2 FNYEAQ (reference sequence). The chain's CDR3 is CASSLRIGTGGTGELFF. In DNA, the CDR3 is TGTGCTAGCAGCTTGAGAATCGGGACAGGGGGCACCGGGGAGCTGTTTTTT.

V usage is TRBV5-4 and J usage is TRBJ2-1; D remains ambiguous. The germline V and J ends were trimmed by 0 bases and 5 bases, with 9 bases remaining between them. The CDR3 consists of 14 residues. The germline gives CDR1 SGHNT, CDR2 YYREEE (reference sequence). CDR3 coding DNA: TGTGCCAGCAGCTTGGCGGCAGATCACAATGAGCAGTTCTTC. Translation gives CASSLAADHNEQFF.

The chain couples TRBV7-2 to TRBJ1-5; 9 nucleotides agree with TRBD1. V lost 2 bases to trimming and J lost 7 bases; unmatched junction nucleotides: 3. The CDR3 runs to 14 residues. The germline V gene has CDR1 SGHTA and CDR2 FQGNSA. In DNA, the CDR3 is TGTGCCAGCAGCTTACGACAGGGGGGACAGCCCCAGCATTTT. Residues: CASSLRQGGQPQHF.

The J gene is TRBJ2-1, the V gene TRBV20-1; D ambiguous. The germline gives CDR1 DFQATT, CDR2 SNEGSKA (reference sequence). The CDR3 consists of 15 residues. Trimming took off 0 bases at V and 5 bases at J, with 14 bases between the two ends. CDR3 residues: CSARDLLVVDNEQFF. CDR3 DNA sequence: TGCAGTGCTAGAGATCTATTAGTTGTCGACAATGAGCAGTTCTTC.

This clonotype was counted a few times. This chain joins TRBV6-2 or TRBV6-3 and TRBJ2-7; TRBD2 aligns across 11 bases. The CDR3 runs to 13 residues. CDR1 MNHEY and CDR2 SVGEGT come from the germline V gene. The ends lost 10 bases at V and 6 bases at J; junction bases unmatched: 8. In DNA, the CDR3 is TGTGCCATTTCACTAGCGGGGGTTACCGAGCAGTACTTC. Amino acids: CAISLAGVTEQYF.

This sequence joins TRBV12-3 or TRBV12-4 and TRBJ2-7; 7 nucleotides line up with TRBD1. After removal of 4 bases from V and 3 bases from J, the junction contained 6 bases not matched to a gene. This CDR3 region has 14 residues. CDR3 protein: CASSSRDRDYEQYF. CDR3 in DNA: TGTGCCAGCAGTTCCCGGGACAGAGACTACGAGCAGTACTTC.

The chain joins TRBV20-1 to TRBJ2-1; 10 positions match TRBD2. Germline V gene lookup returns CDR1 DFQATT and CDR2 SNEGSKA (reference sequence). The CDR3 is 15 amino acids. The junction had 8 bases not matched to a gene; V was cut back by 6 bases and J by 3 bases. CDR3 amino acids: CSAPQTSGLYNEQFF. Written as DNA, the CDR3 is TGCAGTGCACCTCAGACTAGCGGGCTCTACAATGAGCAGTTCTTC.

This rearrangement joins TRBV2 to TRBJ2-5; TRBD1 aligns across 8 bases. The V and J ends lost 8 bases and 0 bases, in that order; junction bases with no gene match: 2. Germline lookup yields CDR1 SNHLY and CDR2 FYNNEI. The length of the CDR3 is 13 residues. The CDR3 loop is CASGQGDQETQYF. The CDR3 DNA sequence: TGTGCCAGCGGACAGGGAGACCAAGAGACCCAGTACTTC.

This clonotype was seen more than once but under ten times. The DNA of the CDR3 is TGTGCCAGCAGCCCGCGGGGCGCGGGCGGGTTTGATACGCAGTATTTT. Protein sequence: CASSPRGAGGFDTQYF. This sequence joins TRBV7-2 and TRBJ2-3; weak D call: TRBD2 (6 bases). V lost 5 bases, J lost 6 bases, and 21 bases lay in between. There are 16 residues in the CDR3. CDR1 SGHTA and CDR2 FQGNSA come from the germline V gene.

The J gene is TRBJ1-1, the V gene TRBV14; maybe TRBD1 (6 bases). This CDR3 has 15 amino acids. V was shortened by 4 bases and J by 0 bases, with 12 bases between the two germline ends. CDR1 and CDR2 (germline): SGHDN, FVKESK. CDR3 amino acids: CASSLLTGLNTEAFF. CDR3 nucleotide sequence: TGTGCCAGCAGCCTACTGACAGGCCTGAACACTGAAGCTTTCTTT.

This clonotype was detected a few times. Just one base apart from a much larger clone, this may be a read error. This chain uses TRBV2 with TRBJ2-3; D may be TRBD2 (6 bases). There are 13 residues in the CDR3. The germline V and J ends were trimmed by 8 bases and 0 bases, with 9 bases remaining between them. CDR1 is SNHLY, CDR2 FYNNEI, per germline. CDR3: CASGGTSTDTQYF. The CDR3 coding sequence is TGTGCCAGCGGGGGGACTAGCACAGATACGCAGTATTTT.

This clonotype was picked up one time. With a much larger clone just one base away, this may be a read error. V and J are TRBV27 and TRBJ2-6; D may be TRBD1 (6 bases). Germline V gene data show CDR1 as MNHEY and CDR2 as SMNVEV (reference sequence). The CDR3 has 14 amino acids. CDR3 loop: CATSDRTGASVLTF. In DNA form, the CDR3 reads TGTGCCACTTCAGACAGGACTGGGGCCAGCGTCCTGACTTTC. The variable domain in full, completed from reference TRBV27 and TRBJ2-6, reads EAQVTQNPRYLITVTGKKLTVTCSQNMNHEYMSWYRQDPGLGLRQIYYSMNVEVTDKGDVPEGYKVSRKEKRNFPLILESPSPNQTSLYFCATSDRTGASVLTFGAGSRLTVL.

This clonotype was detected only a few times. J is TRBJ1-1 and V is TRBV5-5; TRBD1 matches at 10 bases. CDR3 length equals 16 residues. The germline gives CDR1 SGHKS, CDR2 YYEKEE (reference sequence). After removal of 2 bases from V and 5 bases from J, the junction contained 9 bases not matched to a gene. Here the CDR3 reads CASSFTPGTGVTEAFF. DNA of the CDR3: TGTGCCAGCAGCTTCACCCCCGGGACAGGGGTAACTGAAGCTTTCTTT.

The CDR3: CASSQGLASLDQFF. The CDR3 bases are TGTGCCAGCAGCCAAGGCCTAGCGTCCTTGGACCAGTTCTTC. The gene calls are TRBV3-1 and TRBJ2-1; a weak D match, TRBD2 (6 bases). The CDR3 has 14 amino acids. V lost 1 base and J 13 bases, leaving 17 bases between the germline ends. From germline, CDR1 is LGHDT and CDR2 YNNKEL (reference sequence).

The chain combines TRBV6-9 with TRBJ2-7; 7 nucleotides agree with TRBD1. With V trimmed by 5 bases and J by 0 bases, 7 bases remained unmatched. Per germline, CDR1 MNHGY and CDR2 SVAAGI. The CDR3 is 15 residues long. The CDR3 reads CASSRSGQDSYEQYF. CDR3 in DNA: TGTGCCAGCAGTCGATCCGGACAGGACTCCTACGAGCAGTACTTC.

This clonotype was picked up a small number of times. The chain recombines TRBV7-6 with TRBJ2-7; D gene unclear. V was shortened by 5 bases and J by 6 bases, with 14 bases between the two germline ends. The germline CDR1 and CDR2 sequences are SGHVS and FNYEAQ. The CDR3 loop spans 13 amino acids. The DNA of the CDR3 is TGTGCCAGCAGCCCAAGGACGGAACTCGAGCAGTACTTC. It is translated as CASSPRTELEQYF. Full variable domain (missing parts from reference TRBV7-6 and TRBJ2-7): GAGVSQSPRYKVTKRGQDVALRCDPISGHVSLYWYRQALGQGPEFLTYFNYEAQQDKSGLPNDRFSAERPEGSISTLTIQRTEQRDSAMYRCASSPRTELEQYFGPGTRLTVT.

This clonotype was seen a few times. The CDR3 sequence is CASSESRENGYTF. CDR3 bases: TGTGCCAGCAGTGAAAGCAGGGAGAATGGCTACACCTTC. The chain employs TRBV6-1 and TRBJ1-2; a weak D match, TRBD1 (5 bases). The V gene's germline CDR1 is MNHNS and CDR2 SASEGT. The V and J ends lost 2 bases and 6 bases respectively, with 10 bases between them. The CDR3 runs 13 residues.

This clonotype appeared a few times. The genes are TRBV12-3 or TRBV12-4 and TRBJ2-1; D remains ambiguous. The CDR3 consists of 13 residues. V dropped 8 bases and J dropped 10 bases, with 18 bases sitting between them. The CDR3 sequence is CASLSASHGEQFF. In DNA form, the CDR3 reads TGTGCCAGCCTATCAGCTAGTCATGGAGAGCAGTTCTTC.

The gene calls are TRBV11-2 and TRBJ2-3, with 11 bases identical to TRBD2. The CDR3 consists of 16 residues. The J segment lost 2 bases and the V segment lost 7 bases, leaving 8 bases of the junction unmatched. CDR1 and CDR2 from the germline V gene are SGHAT and FQNNGV. CDR3: CASTLLAGANTDTQYF. The CDR3, as DNA: TGTGCCAGCACCCTACTAGCGGGGGCTAACACAGATACGCAGTATTTT.

Note on this clonotype: The junction differs from germline at one of its ends, possibly a read error. CDR3 protein: CSARDRGGSTDTQYF. In nucleotides, the CDR3 is TGCAGTGCTAGAGATCGCGGGGGGAGCACAGATACACAGTATTTT. This sequence joins TRBV20-1 and TRBJ2-3, with 8 nucleotides matching TRBD2. There are 15 residues in the CDR3. Germline V gene data show CDR1 as DFQATT and CDR2 as SNEGSKA (reference sequence).

The table lists this clonotype with a few counts. This chain's CDR3 is CASSWGLGWQPQHF. The CDR3 DNA is TGTGCCAGCAGTTGGGGCCTGGGGTGGCAGCCCCAGCATTTT. The chain has TRBV12-3 or TRBV12-4 and TRBJ1-5; TRBD1 is a possible D gene (5 bases). The length of the CDR3 is 14 residues. Trimming stripped 4 bases from V and 7 bases from J, with 14 bases between.